This T cell receptor beta chain derives from a study of blood T cells in healthy people across ages. The V end lost 3 bases, the J end lost 3 bases, and 15 bases lay between the germline ends. In germline, CDR1 is MNHEY, CDR2 SVGAGI. The CDR3 consists of 15 residues. This clonotype was counted between two and nine times. Together with a sample-barcoded 5' primer, a J-beta primer mix was included in a second PCR lasting about 7 to 12 cycles. MiXCR, applied by TCRdb to the 5' RACE reads, yields one record per CDR3 protein. The sample lists roughly 730,000 distinct CDR3 sequences; roughly 56% were seen once.

The chain combines TRBV6-5 with TRBJ2-7; D might be TRBD2 (6 bases). The sample was blood. This receptor was taken from a man aged 35-49 years in good health. DNA for the CDR3: TGTGCCAGCAGTTATCGGGGGAAACGAAACTACGAGCAGTACTTC. Protein sequence: CASSYRGKRNYEQYF.